This entry concerns a single T cell receptor beta chain. The antigen remains undetermined. Sequence at one end of the junction differs from germline and may be a read error. Germline CDR1 reads ENHRY; CDR2 reads SYGVKD. The CDR3 is made up of 13 amino acids. The sample is drawn from a study of tumor and adjacent non-tumor tissue in lung cancer. Study details: The cohort had around eleven adenocarcinoma, a couple of squamous cell and 1 small cell patients. Study-level points and caveats: TCR diversity was significantly greater in tumor than normal lung tissue.

Three rounds of nested PCR, following a modified ARM-PCR protocol, produced the TCRbeta library. A single record per CDR3 protein comes from TCRdb applying MiXCR to the multiplex PCR reads. Seen here are 70,000 to 80,000 distinct CDR3 sequences, approximately 77% observed once, and the top ten hold 8.5% to 10%. This sample's RNA came from whole unsorted tissue. Between August and November 2014, newly diagnosed, chemotherapy-naive lung cancer patients underwent thoracic surgery in China. The sequenced sample was lung tumor tissue. The sequence was obtained from a woman aged 40-49 years with non-small cell lung cancer. The J gene is TRBJ2-7, the V gene TRBV10-3; no reliable D call. The CDR3 sequence is CAISESICYEQYF. The CDR3 nucleotides read TGTGCCATAAGTGAGTCAATCTGCTACGAGCAGTACTTC.